This is a list of T cell receptor beta chains from one sample in a study of shared clonotypes between healthy human individuals. Repertoires were generated with immunoSEQ multiplex PCR, while TCRdb's copy carries only in-frame clones and drops some. This repertoire shows about 2.5 million clones, just under 95% found once; its top ten account for 0.37%. The material sequenced was naive CD4+ T cells from PBMCs. The receptors shown here come from a man between 18 and 29 years old in good health. Some clones in this sample may be carry-over from other donors' samples. CDR3s include the opening cysteine and the closing phenylalanine or tryptophan. Fields, in order: V gene, CDR3 protein.

V: TRBV6-6; CDR3: CASSQGTPQETQYF
V: TRBV5-1; CDR3: CASSLAVARLAGKQYF
V: TRBV5-1; CDR3: CASSLDRVNTEAFF
V: TRBV11-3; CDR3: CASSWGGTGGRNEQFF
V: TRBV7-9; CDR3: CASSPSGMGARGYGYTF
V: TRBV18; CDR3: CASSPPRQGYTEAFF
V: TRBV5-1; CDR3: CASSTGPGIQETQYF
V: TRBV19; CDR3: CASSITGNYGYTF
V: TRBV6-5; CDR3: CASRDGTGREKLFF
V: TRBV9; CDR3: CASSPAGTRSSLHTGELFF
V: TRBV28; CDR3: CASSLFGALSYEQYF
V: TRBV28; CDR3: CASNGQVYSNQPQHF
V: TRBV5-4; CDR3: CASSNVPGGTAGGYTF
V: TRBV2; CDR3: CASSEIGGALGPQHF
V: TRBV28; CDR3: CASSLSGTDYEQYF
V: TRBV7-8; CDR3: CASSSPIQETQYF
V: TRBV14; CDR3: CASSLVAPRRTGELFF
V: TRBV7-3; CDR3: CASSPRTASQYNEQFF
V: TRBV28; CDR3: CASSLPGHSYEQYF
V: TRBV6-1; CDR3: CASSNRQGTRDEQFF
V: TRBV2; CDR3: CASSEQGGEETQYF
V: TRBV7-9; CDR3: CASSSRGGELFNEQYF
V: TRBV11-2; CDR3: CASSLMPGSEQYF
V: TRBV29-1; CDR3: CSMSASGTGELFF
V: TRBV28; CDR3: CASSSLGLYEQYF
V: TRBV10-2; CDR3: CASSELIGRHSGNTQYF
V: TRBV7-9; CDR3: CASSLAPVVETQYF
V: TRBV2; CDR3: CASSGGARAGELFF
V: TRBV5-4; CDR3: CASSRGQGAGYGYTF
V: TRBV6-6; CDR3: CASRKNEKLFF
V: TRBV19; CDR3: CASSMGYNEQFF
V: TRBV28; CDR3: CASSFLGTGYGYTF
V: TRBV15; CDR3: CATSITVNTEAFF
V: TRBV7-9; CDR3: CASSYQSPGQGGYEQYF
V: TRBV28; CDR3: CASTPQLPRETQYF
V: TRBV15; CDR3: CATSAGGAATDTQYF
V: TRBV5-1; CDR3: CASSKQGVPDTQYF
V: TRBV6-6; CDR3: CASSYRGERSNEQFF
V: TRBV27; CDR3: CASSLSRREKLFF
V: TRBV4-2; CDR3: CASSQVAFGHEQFF
V: TRBV5-4; CDR3: CASSPRAGGDTEAFF
V: TRBV30; CDR3: CAWSYASGTGEQYF
V: TRBV6-5; CDR3: CASSYIGLAGSEEQYF
V: TRBV4-3; CDR3: CASSQDRDSSGANVLTF